These T cell receptor beta chains were read from a single sample in a study of shared clonotypes between healthy human individuals. Method: immunoSEQ multiplex PCR; TCRdb's copy keeps in-frame clones and lacks some. The sample shows 90,000 to 100,000 clones, around half of them seen only once. Source material: PBMCs. The receptors stem from a middle-aged woman in good health. Some clones in this sample may be carry-over from other donors' samples. CDR3s include the opening cysteine and the closing phenylalanine or tryptophan. The order of the fields is J gene, D gene, V gene, clone size, CDR3 protein, CDR3 DNA. The D gene is left open where the match is weak. Clone size is shown for a subset of rows, as once, few, many or a class of expanded clone.

>TRBJ2-3|TRBD2|TRBV28|few
CASSSSGRSTDTQYF
TGTGCCAGCAGTTCTAGCGGGAGGAGCACAGATACGCAGTATTTT
>TRBJ2-1|.|TRBV9|.
CASSVVGRPVNEQFF
TGTGCCAGCAGCGTAGTCGGCCGTCCGGTGAATGAGCAGTTCTTC
>TRBJ2-5|.|TRBV7-2|few
CASSLTGPQETQYF
TGTGCCAGCAGCTTAACAGGGCCACAAGAGACCCAGTACTTC
>TRBJ1-2|.|TRBV6-5|many
CASSYSPGDSNYGYTF
TGTGCCAGCAGTTACTCTCCCGGAGACAGTAACTATGGCTACACCTTC
>TRBJ2-3|TRBD2|TRBV2|once
CASRLAGGGGDTQYF
TGTGCCAGCAGACTAGCGGGAGGAGGAGGAGATACGCAGTATTTT
>TRBJ2-7|.|TRBV28|few
CASSREVYEQYF
TGTGCCAGCAGTAGAGAGGTCTACGAGCAGTACTTC
>TRBJ2-4|TRBD1|TRBV7-2|many
CASSFDRVGAKNIQYF
TGTGCCAGCAGCTTTGACAGGGTGGGAGCCAAAAACATTCAGTACTTC
>TRBJ2-1|TRBD1|TRBV7-3|.
CASSPDRSSYNEQFF
TGTGCCAGCAGCCCGGACAGGAGCTCCTACAATGAGCAGTTCTTC
>TRBJ2-7|.|TRBV28|.
CASSIISGGIVYEQYF
TGTGCCAGCAGTATAATCTCCGGGGGTATAGTATACGAGCAGTACTTC
>TRBJ1-2|.|TRBV4-1|.
CASSQGGATPYGYTF
TGCGCCAGCAGCCAAGGGGGGGCGACCCCCTATGGCTACACCTTC
>TRBJ1-5|.|TRBV27|few
CASKGVGQPQHF
TGTGCCAGCAAAGGTGTCGGTCAGCCCCAGCATTTT
>TRBJ2-1|.|TRBV18|many
CASSPLPGEYNEQFF
TGTGCCAGCTCACCACTGCCCGGGGAATACAATGAGCAGTTCTTC
>TRBJ1-2|.|TRBV5-6|.
CASSSRWVYGYTF
TGTGCCAGCAGCTCCCGGTGGGTCTATGGCTACACCTTC
>TRBJ2-7|.|TRBV4-2|many
CASSQEAAREQYF
TGTGCCAGCAGCCAAGAAGCTGCTAGGGAGCAGTACTTC
>TRBJ2-7|.|TRBV11-3|.
CASSFLRYSPYEQYF
TGTGCCAGCAGTTTCCTCCGCTACTCACCCTACGAGCAGTACTTC
>TRBJ1-2|.|TRBV29-1|.
CSVEVPGARGYTF
TGCAGCGTTGAAGTACCAGGGGCTAGGGGCTACACCTTC
>TRBJ2-5|.|TRBV19|once
CASSRVLRETQYF
TGTGCCAGTAGTCGAGTCCTTCGGGAGACCCAGTACTTC
>TRBJ2-7|TRBD2|TRBV27|many
CASSPGLAGGIYEQYF
TGTGCCAGCAGTCCGGGACTAGCGGGAGGAATATACGAGCAGTACTTC
>TRBJ1-2|.|TRBV2|few
CASRMTVQGGYTF
TGTGCCAGCAGGATGACAGTTCAGGGTGGCTACACCTTC
>TRBJ2-1|.|TRBV6-6|once
CASSSGPEGNEQFF
TGTGCCAGCAGTTCAGGGCCCGAGGGGAATGAGCAGTTCTTC
>TRBJ1-2|TRBD1|TRBV5-6|many
CASSSYRGGYGYTF
TGTGCCAGCAGCTCGTACAGGGGTGGTTATGGCTACACCTTC
>TRBJ1-2|.|TRBV7-6|many
CASSPPGANYGYTF
TGTGCCAGCAGCCCCCCCGGGGCTAACTATGGCTACACCTTC
>TRBJ1-2|.|TRBV2|.
CASSPTRVESGYTF
TGTGCCAGCAGCCCCACTAGAGTCGAGTCGGGCTACACCTTC
>TRBJ1-2|.|TRBV30|medium-sized
CAWSGGNYGYTF
TGTGCCTGGAGTGGGGGGAACTATGGCTACACCTTC
>TRBJ1-5|.|TRBV27|.
CASSSLGGDGPQHF
TGTGCCAGCAGTTCCCTAGGGGGGGACGGGCCCCAGCATTTT
>TRBJ2-7|.|TRBV7-8|once
CASSFQDRYEQYF
TGTGCCAGCAGCTTCCAGGACCGCTACGAGCAGTACTTC
>TRBJ1-1|TRBD1|TRBV30|many
CAWEGQGWTEAFF
TGTGCCTGGGAGGGACAGGGTTGGACTGAAGCTTTCTTT
>TRBJ2-7|.|TRBV7-6|few
CASSLDDRSAYEQYF
TGTGCCAGCAGCTTAGACGACAGGTCAGCCTACGAGCAGTACTTC
>TRBJ2-2|TRBD2|TRBV5-5|once
CASSRVSGRGTGELFF
TGTGCCAGCAGCCGAGTTAGCGGGAGAGGCACCGGGGAGCTGTTTTTT
>TRBJ2-7|.|TRBV7-9|few
CASRRIPSGYEQYF
TGTGCCAGCAGAAGGATTCCGTCGGGCTACGAGCAGTACTTC
>TRBJ2-1|.|TRBV11-3|.
CASSLARPWTGISYNEQFF
TGTGCCAGCAGCTTAGCCCGACCCTGGACGGGGATCTCCTACAATGAGCAGTTCTTC
>TRBJ2-7|TRBD2|TRBV28|.
CASGGLAEQHF
TGTGCCAGCGGCGGCCTAGCGGAGCAGCACTTC
>TRBJ2-3|TRBD2|TRBV4-2|many
CASSQRLRTSGRIATDTQYF
TGTGCCAGCAGCCAAAGGCTTAGGACTAGCGGGAGGATAGCCACAGATACGCAGTATTTT
>TRBJ2-7|.|TRBV5-1|many
CASSLVIGADEQYF
TGCGCCAGCAGCTTGGTGATAGGGGCCGACGAGCAGTACTTC
>TRBJ2-7|.|TRBV7-3|many
CASSLIPGNSYEQYF
TGTGCCAGCAGCTTAATACCGGGGAACTCCTACGAGCAGTACTTC
>TRBJ2-1|.|TRBV9|once
CASSAGINHNSFYNEQFF
TGTGCCAGCAGCGCCGGGATTAACCATAATTCGTTTTACAATGAGCAGTTCTTC
>TRBJ2-2|TRBD1|TRBV5-1|few
CASKTGGSDTGELFF
TGCGCCAGCAAGACAGGGGGCTCGGACACCGGGGAGCTGTTTTTT
>TRBJ2-1|.|TRBV7-9|.
CASSPWTPYNEQFF
TGTGCCAGCAGCCCGTGGACCCCCTACAATGAGCAGTTCTTC
>TRBJ1-1|.|TRBV5-5|.
CASSLEWDTEAFF
TGTGCCAGCAGCTTGGAGTGGGACACTGAAGCTTTCTTT
>TRBJ2-5|.|TRBV28|.
CASSTNKGSGETQYF
TGTGCCAGCAGCACCAATAAGGGGAGCGGGGAGACCCAGTACTTC
>TRBJ2-7|TRBD2|TRBV7-2|few
CASSLAGGPTRYEQYF
TGTGCCAGCAGCTTAGCGGGAGGGCCCACTAGATACGAGCAGTACTTC
>TRBJ1-1|TRBD1|TRBV9|many
CASTLTGMNTEAFF
TGTGCCAGCACCCTGACAGGGATGAACACTGAAGCTTTCTTT
>TRBJ2-7|.|TRBV7-2|.
CASSLASEGAKGYF
TGTGCCAGCAGCTTAGCGTCGGAGGGGGCGAAGGGGTACTTC
>TRBJ2-1|.|TRBV5-6|few
CASSFPGGVGSYNEQFF
TGTGCCAGCAGCTTCCCCGGAGGGGTGGGTTCCTACAATGAGCAGTTCTTC
>TRBJ2-5|.|TRBV30|few
CAWRVDQEAQYF
TGTGCCTGGAGAGTCGACCAAGAGGCCCAGTACTTC
>TRBJ2-1|TRBD2|TRBV6-1|many
CASSDGLADYNEQFF
TGTGCCAGCAGTGATGGTCTAGCGGATTACAATGAGCAGTTCTTC
>TRBJ2-3|.|TRBV7-3|.
CASSLQPSDTQYF
TGTGCCAGCAGCTTACAGCCGTCAGATACGCAGTATTTT
>TRBJ2-7|.|TRBV5-4|.
CASSQDGGDRTYEQYF
TGTGCCAGCAGCCAAGATGGGGGAGACAGGACCTACGAGCAGTACTTC
>TRBJ1-2|.|TRBV2|many
CASSLTDLGYGYTF
TGTGCCAGCAGTCTCACGGACCTTGGCTATGGCTACACCTTC
>TRBJ2-7|.|TRBV30|.
CAWSRDGYYEQYF
TGTGCCTGGAGTCGGGACGGTTACTACGAGCAGTACTTC